Listed here are 7 T cell receptor beta chains from one sample, sequenced in a study of blood T cell repertoires in COVID-19. Profiling relied on immunoSEQ multiplex PCR, and the TCRdb table lists in-frame clones only, not all of them. This table has 100,000 to 150,000 clones, about 88% appearing once. What was sequenced was peripheral blood. Every receptor here comes from a human donor in a cohort sampled during active COVID-19.

The chain carries TRBV7-9 and TRBJ1-1; no definite D call. The V end lost 5 bases, the J end lost 5 bases, and 3 bases lay between the germline ends. Germline assignment: CDR1 SEHNR and CDR2 FQNEAQ (reference sequence). CDR3 length equals 10 residues. The chain's CDR3 is CASSETEAFF. As DNA, the CDR3 is TGTGCCAGCAGCGAGACTGAAGCTTTCTTT.

This chain's CDR3 is CASNPQGRGSPLHF. The CDR3 bases are TGTGCCAGCAACCCGCAGGGAAGGGGTTCACCCCTCCACTTT. This sequence joins TRBV6-5 and TRBJ1-6, with D possibly TRBD1 on 5 matching bases. Germline CDR1 reads MNHEY; CDR2 reads SVGAGI. This CDR3 has 14 residues. Trimming removed 7 bases at V and 9 bases at J, with 16 bases between.

The gene calls are TRBV7-9 and TRBJ1-2; D may be TRBD1 (6 bases). The CDR3 covers 12 residues. V was pared by 5 bases and J by 5 bases, with 9 bases between. CDR1 and CDR2 (germline): SEHNR, FQNEAQ (reference sequence). DNA for the CDR3: TGTGCCAGCAGCCCCGGACAGTATGGCTACACCTTC. The encoded protein is CASSPGQYGYTF.

V usage is TRBV6-5 and J usage is TRBJ2-7, with TRBD1 matching over 7 bases. V trimming: 7 bases; J trimming: 9 bases; junction bases outside the gene matches: 15. The CDR3 totals 14 residues. Germline CDR1 and CDR2: MNHEY and SVGAGI. CDR3 loop: CASTTGQGVTGQYF. The CDR3 DNA reads as TGTGCCAGCACTACAGGCCAGGGGGTGACGGGGCAGTACTTC.

This clone appeared a single time. This chain uses TRBV6-5 with TRBJ2-1, with D tentatively TRBD2 (6 bases). CDR1 is MNHEY and CDR2 is SVGAGI in the germline V gene. The CDR3 has 14 amino acids. Trimming shortened V by 6 bases and J by 3 bases, and 12 bases separated the two germline ends. CDR3 nucleotides: TGTGCCAGCAGCCTGGAGGGCCTCTACAATGAGCAGTTCTTC. It specifies CASSLEGLYNEQFF.

This chain connects TRBV5-4 to TRBJ2-7; 8 bases map to TRBD1. Germline V lookup: CDR1 SGHNT, CDR2 YYREEE (reference sequence). The junction had 5 bases not matched to a gene; V was cut back by 0 bases and J by 0 bases. The CDR3 sequence is 16 residues long. CDR3 in amino acids: CASSLAGQASSYEQYF. The CDR3 DNA is TGTGCCAGCAGCTTGGCGGGACAGGCGAGCTCCTACGAGCAGTACTTC.

This sequence joins TRBV5-4 and TRBJ2-1; 11 positions agree with TRBD2. The germline gives CDR1 SGHNT, CDR2 YYREEE (reference sequence). The CDR3 length is 15 residues. Trimming at V came to 3 bases and at J to 3 bases, leaving 2 bases not matched to a gene. In DNA, the CDR3 is TGTGCCAGCAGCTCTGGGACTAGCGGCTACAATGAGCAGTTCTTC. Translated: CASSSGTSGYNEQFF.